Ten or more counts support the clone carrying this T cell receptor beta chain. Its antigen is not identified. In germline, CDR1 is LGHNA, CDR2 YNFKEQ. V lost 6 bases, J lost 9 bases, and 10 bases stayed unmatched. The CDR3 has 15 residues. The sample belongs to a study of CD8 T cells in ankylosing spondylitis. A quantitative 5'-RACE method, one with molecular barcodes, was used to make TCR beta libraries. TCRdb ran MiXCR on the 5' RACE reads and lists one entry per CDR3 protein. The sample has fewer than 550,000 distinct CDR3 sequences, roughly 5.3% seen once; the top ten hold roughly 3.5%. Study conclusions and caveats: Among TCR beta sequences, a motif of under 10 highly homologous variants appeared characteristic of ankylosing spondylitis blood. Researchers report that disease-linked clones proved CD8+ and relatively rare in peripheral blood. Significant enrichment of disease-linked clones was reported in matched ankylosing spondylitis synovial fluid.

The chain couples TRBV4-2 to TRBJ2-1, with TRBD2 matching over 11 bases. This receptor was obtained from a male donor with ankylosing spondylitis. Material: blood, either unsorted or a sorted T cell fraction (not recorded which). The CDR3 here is CASRGELAGVSEQFF. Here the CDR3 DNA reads TGTGCCAGCAGGGGCGAACTAGCGGGAGTCAGTGAGCAGTTCTTC.